Listed here is a single TCR beta chain. The assay was immunoSEQ multiplex PCR, and TCRdb's table has in-frame clones only and misses some. The sample contains 350,000 to 500,000 clones, approximately 87% of which appear only once. This sample's treatment: 15 to 20 received Ad26.COV2.S at low or high dose, single or two shots; a few received placebo; per-sample allocation not given. All samples were drawn on day 63, counting from the first vaccine or placebo injection. What was given as vaccine was an Ad26 vector encoding Wuhan-strain SARS-CoV-2 spike. The data are from a study of Ad26.COV2.S vaccination and SARS-CoV-2 variants. Germline V gene lookup returns CDR1 SGHTA and CDR2 FQGTGA. Trimming pared 0 bases from V and 1 base from J, leaving 3 bases between. The CDR3 is 13 amino acids.

The TCR comes from a person aged 18-60 years who received the Ad26.COV2.S COVID-19 vaccine or a placebo. This chain joins TRBV7-3 and TRBJ1-1; no clear D. This sample comprised peripheral blood, obtained in a trial of Ad26.COV2.S vaccine versus placebo. The CDR3 sequence: CASSLTQNTEAFF. CDR3 DNA: TGTGCCAGCAGCTTAACCCAGAACACTGAAGCTTTCTTT.